These T cell receptor beta chains were read from a single sample in a study of cytomegalovirus exposure and HLA in healthy donors. Libraries were prepared by immunoSEQ multiplex PCR; TCRdb keeps only in-frame clonotypes and omits some of them. The sample has fewer than 250,000 clones, about 77% seen once. Sequences were obtained from PBMCs. The receptors derive from a woman younger than 45 in good health and CMV-seropositive. CDR3s include the opening cysteine and the closing phenylalanine or tryptophan. D genes are given only for firm matches. Clone size, where shown, is once, few, many, or a class for clones that have expanded.

v_gene	d_gene	abundance	j_gene	CDR3nt	CDR3aa
TRBV28	NA	NA	TRBJ1-5	TGTGCCAGCAGTTTAAACAGCCTCCAGCCCCAGCATTTT	CASSLNSLQPQHF
TRBV4-3	TRBD2	NA	TRBJ2-7	TGCGCCAGCAGCCGAGTTAGCGGGGAGGGCTACGAGCAGTACTTC	CASSRVSGEGYEQYF
TRBV5-4	TRBD1	few	TRBJ2-7	TGTGCCAGCAGCCCTCAGTTCACAGGGGACGAGCAGTACTTC	CASSPQFTGDEQYF
TRBV7-9	NA	NA	TRBJ2-1	TGTGCCGCTTTACCCAAGGGAGCCGCGGATAATGAGCAGTTCTTC	CAALPKGAADNEQFF
TRBV5-1	TRBD1	NA	TRBJ2-3	TGCGCCAGCACCTTGACAGGGGGCCCGAGCACAGATACGCAGTATTTT	CASTLTGGPSTDTQYF
TRBV27	NA	NA	TRBJ2-7	TGTGCCAGCAGTCTTCGTCCCCCCTTCTACGAGCAGTACTTC	CASSLRPPFYEQYF
TRBV10-3	NA	NA	TRBJ2-3	TGTGCCATCAGTGAACTAGATACGCAGTATTTT	CAISELDTQYF
TRBV7-2	NA	NA	TRBJ2-3	TGTGCCAGCAGCTCACAGCGGGCCCTCACAGATACGCAGTATTTT	CASSSQRALTDTQYF
TRBV27	TRBD1	once	TRBJ1-2	TGTGCCAGCAGTTGGGCGGGACAGGGAAACTATGGCTACACCTTC	CASSWAGQGNYGYTF
TRBV5-6	TRBD2	NA	TRBJ2-3	TGTGCCAGCAGCTTTTCCGGGACTAGGGGCACAGATACGCAGTATTTT	CASSFSGTRGTDTQYF
TRBV5-1	NA	NA	TRBJ2-7	TGCGCCAGCAGCCCGTTCCGGGGGACCTACGAGCAGTACTTC	CASSPFRGTYEQYF
TRBV7-6	NA	few	TRBJ1-4	TGTGCCAGCAGCCCAGAGACAGGTGCCCGGGGTGAAAAACTGTTTTTT	CASSPETGARGEKLFF
TRBV11-2	NA	NA	TRBJ2-7	TGTGCCAGCAGCCCTAGCCCGAGGAGCCTTAACGAGCAGTACTTC	CASSPSPRSLNEQYF
TRBV7-8	TRBD2	NA	TRBJ2-7	TGTGCCAGCAGCCGCACTAGCGGGACCACACGCAGCTCCTACGAGCAGTACTTC	CASSRTSGTTRSSYEQYF
TRBV16	NA	NA	TRBJ1-2	TGTGCCAGCAGCCCGAACTATGGCTACACCTTC	CASSPNYGYTF
TRBV19	NA	NA	TRBJ1-2	TGTGCCAGTACCCAGGTGGGACACCGGCAGGGCTACACCTTC	CASTQVGHRQGYTF
TRBV6-6	NA	NA	TRBJ1-2	TGTGCCAGCAGTTACGCGGGGGCCGGTTATGGCTACACCTTC	CASSYAGAGYGYTF
TRBV11-2	NA	NA	TRBJ2-3	TGTGCCAGCAGCTTAGCCGGCACAGATACGCAGTATTTT	CASSLAGTDTQYF
TRBV6-1	NA	NA	TRBJ1-5	TGTGCCAGCAGTGAAGACAGTAGCAATCAGCCCCAGCATTTT	CASSEDSSNQPQHF
TRBV7-9	NA	NA	TRBJ2-4	TGTGCCAGCAGCTTATACAGGCTCGCGGGGTCCAAAAACATTCAGTACTTC	CASSLYRLAGSKNIQYF
TRBV6-5	NA	NA	TRBJ1-5	TGTGCCAGCAGGCCGACAGGTAGAAATCAGCCCCAGCATTTT	CASRPTGRNQPQHF
TRBV28	NA	NA	TRBJ1-2	TGTGCCAGCAGATCGCCGGAGACAGGCTCGATTGGCTACACCTTC	CASRSPETGSIGYTF
TRBV4-2	NA	NA	TRBJ1-4	TGTGCCAGCAGCCAAACAAATCGCGGGGATGAAAAACTGTTTTTT	CASSQTNRGDEKLFF
TRBV6-6	NA	NA	TRBJ2-7	TGTGCCAGCAGTTACGCGGGGGCGCCCTCCTACGAGCAGTACTTC	CASSYAGAPSYEQYF
TRBV19	TRBD1	NA	TRBJ1-5	TGTGCCAGTAGCCTGACAGGGGAGGGTTATAGCAATCAGCCCCAGCATTTT	CASSLTGEGYSNQPQHF
TRBV2	NA	NA	TRBJ1-1	TGTGCCAGCAGTATAGGGGTCGAGACTGAAGCTTTCTTT	CASSIGVETEAFF
TRBV18	NA	NA	TRBJ1-2	TGTGCCAGCTCACCGGGACAAAGAGATGGCTACACCTTC	CASSPGQRDGYTF
TRBV10-1	TRBD1	NA	TRBJ2-7	TGCGCCAGCAAAATCAAGGACAGGAGAAGCTCCTACGAGCAGTACTTC	CASKIKDRRSSYEQYF
TRBV6-6	NA	NA	TRBJ1-5	TGTGCCAGCAGTTACGCGGATAGCAATCAGCCCCAGCATTTT	CASSYADSNQPQHF